A single sample is the source of the 14 T cell receptor beta chains below, sequenced in a study of blood T cell repertoires in COVID-19. Clones were read by immunoSEQ multiplex PCR, and TCRdb kept only the in-frame ones, dropping some. The sample has under 250,000 clones, around 91% seen once. The source material was PBMCs or T cells enriched from blood (not recorded which). These receptors all come from a woman between 18 and 29 years old in a cohort exposed to, infected with or recovered from COVID-19 (not recorded which).

This sequence joins TRBV3-1 (or the pseudogene TRBV3-2) and TRBJ2-1; 11 bases align to TRBD1. CDR3 length equals 13 residues. From germline, CDR1 is LGHDT and CDR2 YNNKEL (reference sequence). With 6 bases clipped from V and 14 bases from J, the junction kept 9 bases outside the gene matches. The CDR3 is CASSIGQGAVKFF. In nucleotides, the CDR3 is TGTGCCAGCAGTATCGGACAGGGGGCGGTGAAGTTCTTC.

This clone was recorded once. The genes are TRBV7-9 and TRBJ1-2; D is uncertain. This CDR3 spans 13 amino acids. CDR1 SEHNR and CDR2 FQNEAQ come from the germline V gene (reference sequence). Trimming removed 5 bases at V and 8 bases at J, with 15 bases between. In DNA form, the CDR3 reads TGTGCCAGCAGCGCGGACTCCCCCCGAGGCTACACCTTC. Protein sequence: CASSADSPRGYTF.

The V gene is TRBV24-1, the J gene TRBJ2-2; TRBD2 matches at 13 bases. This CDR3 region has 18 residues. After removal of 2 bases from V and 6 bases from J, the junction contained 8 bases not matched to a gene. The V gene's germline CDR1 is KGHDR and CDR2 SFDVKD. The DNA for the CDR3 is TGTGCCACCAGTGATTGGACTAGCGGGAGTGGGGAGGCCGGGGAGCTGTTTTTT. Protein: CATSDWTSGSGEAGELFF.

This clone was found once. V is TRBV19 and J is TRBJ2-7, with 9 positions matching TRBD1. Germline CDR1 reads LNHDA; CDR2 reads SQIVND (reference sequence). After removal of 5 bases from V and 6 bases from J, the junction contained 5 bases not matched to a gene. The CDR3 is 13 residues long. The CDR3 spells CASSYTGGREQYF. The DNA of the CDR3 is TGTGCCAGTAGTTATACAGGGGGCCGCGAGCAGTACTTC.

The chain links TRBV29-1 to TRBJ1-2; D is undetermined. This CDR3 spans 14 amino acids. The V end was cut by 0 bases, the J end by 4 bases, with 12 bases between. Looked up from germline, CDR1 is SQVTM and CDR2 is ANQGSEA. The CDR3 DNA sequence: TGCAGCGTTGAAGATCCGAGAAGAACCTATGGCTACACCTTC. Protein: CSVEDPRRTYGYTF.

The gene calls are TRBV12-3 or TRBV12-4 and TRBJ2-5; D remains ambiguous. Deletions cut 3 bases from V and 5 bases from J, with 10 bases between. The CDR3 totals 13 residues. DNA for the CDR3: TGTGCCAGCAGTTTTTTTAGCCCGGAGACCCAGTACTTC. Its translation is CASSFFSPETQYF.

This clone appeared once. The chain carries TRBV2 and TRBJ1-5; D is possibly TRBD1 (6 bases). The length of the CDR3 is 13 residues. V gave up 9 bases and J gave up 6 bases, with 15 bases separating them. CDR1 and CDR2 from the germline V gene are SNHLY and FYNNEI. The CDR3 region is CASEGGAGQPQHF. CDR3 bases: TGTGCCAGTGAGGGGGGGGCTGGTCAGCCCCAGCATTTT.

The chain links TRBV5-1 to TRBJ2-3, with D perhaps TRBD2 (5 bases). CDR1 and CDR2 from the germline V gene are SGHRS and YFSETQ. Trimming took off 0 bases at V and 4 bases at J, with 12 bases between the two ends. This CDR3 spans 15 amino acids. The CDR3 sequence: CASSLEPWGADTQYF. The CDR3 nucleotides read TGCGCCAGCAGCTTGGAGCCGTGGGGAGCAGATACGCAGTATTTT.

The chain uses TRBV30 and TRBJ1-2; TRBD1 agrees at 10 bases. Germline assignment: CDR1 GTSNPN and CDR2 SVGIG (reference sequence). V shed 4 bases, J shed 8 bases, and the junction held 10 bases outside the gene matches. CDR3 length: 14 amino acids. The CDR3 nucleotides are TGTGCCTGGAATCTTCGGACAGGGGGGGGAGGCTACACCTTC. Its translation is CAWNLRTGGGGYTF.

The chain employs TRBV27 and TRBJ1-5, with 8 positions matching TRBD1. The CDR3 is made up of 15 amino acids. V was clipped by 4 bases and J by 4 bases; unmatched bases: 6. Germline CDR1 reads MNHEY; CDR2 reads SMNVEV (reference sequence). The CDR3 is CASSSVYRGNQPQHF. The CDR3 coding sequence is TGTGCCAGCAGTTCCGTCTACAGGGGGAATCAGCCCCAGCATTTT.

The V call is TRBV5-1, the J call TRBJ2-5; TRBD2 is a possible D gene (5 bases). Trimming removed 1 base at V and 4 bases at J, with 11 bases between. The CDR3 loop spans 14 amino acids. Germline V gene data show CDR1 as SGHRS and CDR2 as YFSETQ. The CDR3 DNA reads as TGCGCCAGCAGCTTGTACGCGGGCGGAGAGACCCAGTACTTC. Translation: CASSLYAGGETQYF.

This chain uses TRBV10-2 with TRBJ1-5; D gene unclear. The germline gives CDR1 WSHSY, CDR2 SAAADI. The CDR3 is 14 amino acids. V was clipped by 5 bases and J by 2 bases, with 10 bases between them. The CDR3 region has the DNA TGCGCCAGCAGTCGGGGTGCGGGCAATCAGCCCCAGCATTTT. This gives the protein CASSRGAGNQPQHF.

This chain joins TRBV6-4 and TRBJ2-3; TRBD2 aligns across 8 bases. This CDR3 has 15 residues. The V segment lost 4 bases and the J segment 0 bases; nucleotides outside the gene matches: 3. From germline, CDR1 is MRHNA and CDR2 SNTAGT. CDR3 region: CASSVTSGSTDTQYF. The DNA for the CDR3 is TGTGCCAGCAGTGTTACTAGCGGTAGCACAGATACGCAGTATTTT.

J is TRBJ2-7 and V is TRBV7-9; D possibly corresponds to TRBD1 (5 bases). The CDR3 totals 15 residues. V gave up 4 bases and J gave up 3 bases, with 16 bases separating them. Germline CDR1 SEHNR, CDR2 FQNEAQ (reference sequence). CDR3 DNA sequence: TGTGCCAGCAGCTCGAGCCAAGGTAGGGGCTACGAGCAGTACTTC. This codes for CASSSSQGRGYEQYF.